A selection of T cell receptor beta chains follows, all from one sample in a study of blood T cell repertoires in COVID-19. Here immunoSEQ multiplex PCR was the method, and the copy in TCRdb shows in-frame clones only, minus some. The sample carries fewer than 350,000 clones, around 86% recorded once. The sample was peripheral blood. Receptor source: a woman aged 30 to 39 who had recovered from COVID-19. CDR3s include the opening cysteine and the closing phenylalanine or tryptophan. The D gene is left open where the match is weak.

TRBV11-2,NA,CASSFSGVDGAFF
TRBV16,NA,CASSPDTNYGYTF
TRBV24-1,NA,CATRPGVKEQFF
TRBV19,NA,CASSVDPNQPQHF
TRBV19,NA,CASSTPWGPGELFF
TRBV6-5,NA,CASANTGPLHF
TRBV7-9,TRBD1,CASSLSTGDQPQHF
TRBV5-6,TRBD2,CASSLGLAGVVGELFF
TRBV11-2,NA,CASSLGQYYEQYF
TRBV6-5,TRBD1,CASAEGRGLPTLHF
TRBV19,NA,CASSTPPSGQFF
TRBV27,NA,CASSTNRITGNTIYF